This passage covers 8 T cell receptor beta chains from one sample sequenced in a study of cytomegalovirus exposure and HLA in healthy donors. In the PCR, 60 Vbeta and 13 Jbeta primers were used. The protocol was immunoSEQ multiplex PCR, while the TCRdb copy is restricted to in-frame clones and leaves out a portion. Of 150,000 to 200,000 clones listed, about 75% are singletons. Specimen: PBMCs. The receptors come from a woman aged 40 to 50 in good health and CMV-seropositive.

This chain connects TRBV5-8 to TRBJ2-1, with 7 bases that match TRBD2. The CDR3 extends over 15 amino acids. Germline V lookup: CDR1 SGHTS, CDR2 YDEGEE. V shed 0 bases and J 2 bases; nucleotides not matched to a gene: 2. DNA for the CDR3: TGTGCCAGCAGCTTGGGAAGCGGGGCCTACAATGAGCAGTTCTTC. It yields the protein CASSLGSGAYNEQFF.

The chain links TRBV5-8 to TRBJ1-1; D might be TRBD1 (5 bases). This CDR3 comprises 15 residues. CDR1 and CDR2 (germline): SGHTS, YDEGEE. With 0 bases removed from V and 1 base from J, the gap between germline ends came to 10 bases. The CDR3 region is CASSLVGQGNTEAFF. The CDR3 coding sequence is TGTGCCAGCAGCTTGGTTGGGCAGGGGAACACTGAAGCTTTCTTT.

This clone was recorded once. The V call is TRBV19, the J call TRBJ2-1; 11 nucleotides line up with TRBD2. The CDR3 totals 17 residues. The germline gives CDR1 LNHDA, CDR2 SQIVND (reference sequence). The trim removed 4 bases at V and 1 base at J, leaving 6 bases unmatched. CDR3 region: CASSTSGLAASYNEQFF. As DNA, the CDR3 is TGTGCCAGTAGTACCTCGGGACTAGCGGCGTCCTACAATGAGCAGTTCTTC.

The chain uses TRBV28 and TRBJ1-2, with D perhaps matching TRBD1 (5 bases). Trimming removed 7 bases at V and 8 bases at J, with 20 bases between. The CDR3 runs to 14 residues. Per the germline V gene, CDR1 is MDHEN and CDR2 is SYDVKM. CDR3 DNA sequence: TGTGCCAGCACCCCCGGGGGACCCACCTTCGGCTACACCTTC. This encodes CASTPGGPTFGYTF.

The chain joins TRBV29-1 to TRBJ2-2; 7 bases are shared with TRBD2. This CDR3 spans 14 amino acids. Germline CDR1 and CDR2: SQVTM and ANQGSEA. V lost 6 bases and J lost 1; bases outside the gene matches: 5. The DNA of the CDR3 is TGCAGCGTCCCCCGGGGGGTGAACACCGGGGAGCTGTTTTTT. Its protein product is CSVPRGVNTGELFF.

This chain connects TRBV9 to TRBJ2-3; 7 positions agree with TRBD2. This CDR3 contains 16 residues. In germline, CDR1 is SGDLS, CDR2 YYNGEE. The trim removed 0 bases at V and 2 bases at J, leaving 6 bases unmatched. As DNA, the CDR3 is TGTGCCAGCAGCGTAGGACTAGCATCGATCACAGATACGCAGTATTTT. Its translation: CASSVGLASITDTQYF.

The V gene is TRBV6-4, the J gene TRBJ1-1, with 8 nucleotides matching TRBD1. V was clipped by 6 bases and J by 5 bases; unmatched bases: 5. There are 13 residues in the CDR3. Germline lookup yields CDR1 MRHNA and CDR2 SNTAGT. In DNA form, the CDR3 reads TGTGCCAGCAGGGAGGACAGGGCGACTGAAGCTTTCTTT. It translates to CASREDRATEAFF.

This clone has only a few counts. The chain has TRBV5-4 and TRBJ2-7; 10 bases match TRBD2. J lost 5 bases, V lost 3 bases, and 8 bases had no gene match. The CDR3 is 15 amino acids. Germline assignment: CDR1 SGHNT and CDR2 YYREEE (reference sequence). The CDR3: CASSSIGLAENEQYF. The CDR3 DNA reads TGTGCCAGCAGCTCAATCGGACTAGCGGAAAACGAGCAGTACTTC.